The 13 T cell receptor beta chains given below trace back to one sample, sequenced in a study of T cell clonality in common variable immunodeficiency (dated by TCRdb to between 2015 and 2017). Library preparation was by the immunoSEQ multiplex PCR assay. TCRdb carries this immuneACCESS record with in-frame sequences only. Its versions omit some clonotypes, under half of them owing to an unresolved V gene in the studies checked, with the rest unexplained. The sample features more than 65,000 clones, and none is a singleton. Approximately 0.8% of the sample is held by the ten biggest clonotypes. Material: peripheral blood mononuclear cells. The receptors were sampled from a person aged 18-70 years in good health.

This clone was detected many times. The CDR3 DNA, read in part, is TGTGCCAGCCGACTGAGCTCCTACAATGAG. It codes for CASRLSSYNE. The entire CDR3 sequence reads CASRLSSYNEQFF. The chain couples TRBV19 to TRBJ2-1; D not certain. The read stops 3 residues short of the end of the CDR3; the missing end is completed from the germline J gene. V gave up 9 bases and J gave up 0 bases, with 9 bases separating them. CDR3 length equals 13 residues. The germline V gene encodes CDR1 LNHDA and CDR2 SQIVND (reference sequence).

This clone showed up many times. The read ends 3 residues early relative to the CDR3; the germline J gene fills the gap. This chain connects TRBV7-2 to TRBJ2-3, with a possible D match to TRBD2 (5 bases). Germline V lookup: CDR1 SGHTA, CDR2 FQGNSA. This CDR3 has 13 residues. Trimming took 10 bases from V and 1 from J, leaving 12 bases between them. CDR3 amino acids: CATRPAGTDTQYF. Incomplete CDR3 DNA: TGTGCCACCCGCCCAGCGGGCACAGATACG.

This clone appeared many times. The read comes to an end 3 residues before the CDR3 does, leaving the germline J gene to fill in the end. The gene calls are TRBV19 and TRBJ2-7; TRBD2 agrees at 8 bases. Per the germline V gene, CDR1 is LNHDA and CDR2 is SQIVND (reference sequence). V dropped 5 bases and J dropped 5; count of bases not matched to a gene: 5. This CDR3 region has 13 residues. The sequenced CDR3 bases are TGTGCCAGTAGTCACGGACTAGCCCACGAG. It is translated as CASSHGLAHE. The CDR3 in its entirety is CASSHGLAHEQYF.

This clone was seen repeatedly, ten times or more. Read coverage stops 3 residues before the CDR3 terminus; the germline J gene supplies the remainder. The chain carries TRBV2 and TRBJ2-5; TRBD2 is a possible D gene (6 bases). The CDR3 is made up of 15 amino acids. Per germline, CDR1 SNHLY and CDR2 FYNNEI. With 3 bases removed from V and 3 bases from J, the gap between germline ends came to 14 bases. The covered CDR3 bases are TGTGCCAGCAGTGATCGGCGGGACTCCGAAGAGACC. Its translation: CASSDRRDSEET. The entire CDR3 protein is CASSDRRDSEETQYF.

This clone was counted ten times or more. The observed sequence ends 3 residues before the CDR3 terminus, with the missing tail filled in from the germline J gene. The rearrangement joins TRBV6-4 to TRBJ2-3, with 9 bases fitting TRBD1. J gave up 1 base and V 4 bases, and 0 bases lay outside the gene matches. Looked up from germline, CDR1 is MRHNA and CDR2 is SNTAGT. CDR3 length: 14 amino acids. Here the CDR3 reads CASSGTGGTDTQYF. The DNA read from the CDR3 is TGTGCCAGCAGTGGGACAGGGGGCACAGATACG.

Details on this clone: From the germline J gene comes the end of the CDR3, since the read stops 3 residues before it. The chain joins TRBV29-1 to TRBJ1-3; 9 nucleotides line up with TRBD1. The junction had 7 bases not matched to a gene; V was cut back by 4 bases and J by 9 bases. The CDR3 consists of 13 residues. Looked up from germline, CDR1 is SQVTM and CDR2 is ANQGSEA. CDR3 in amino acids: CSVVRTGEGTIYF. The sequenced part of the CDR3 DNA is TGCAGCGTTGTACGGACAGGGGAAGGCACC.

There are many counts of this clone. Read sequence stops 3 residues before the CDR3 end, and the germline J gene provides the missing end. The chain uses TRBV20-1 and TRBJ2-7; D may be TRBD1 (5 bases). Germline V gene data show CDR1 as DFQATT and CDR2 as SNEGSKA (reference sequence). V gave up 1 base and J gave up 6 bases, with 13 bases separating them. The CDR3 is 13 amino acids. The CDR3 DNA, read in part, is TGCAGTGCTAGAGTCCAGGCGCAGGGCGAG. Protein sequence: CSARVQAQGE. The whole CDR3 sequence is CSARVQAQGEQYF.

This clone was counted many times. The read comes to an end 3 residues before the CDR3 does, leaving the germline J gene to fill in the end. The genes are TRBV12-3 or TRBV12-4 and TRBJ2-7; maybe TRBD1 (6 bases). Trimming removed 2 bases from V and 2 bases from J, with 19 bases in between. The CDR3 has 17 amino acids. The CDR3: CASSLSLLRGHTYEQYF. Partial CDR3 DNA: TGTGCCAGCAGTTTATCTCTCCTCAGGGGCCATACCTACGAG.

For this clone: The CDR3 extends 3 residues past the end of the read, so its final part is completed from the germline J gene. V gene TRBV20-1 combines with J gene TRBJ2-7; 13 bases line up with TRBD2. The length of the CDR3 is 16 residues. Germline lookup yields CDR1 DFQATT and CDR2 SNEGSKA (reference sequence). V gave up 3 bases and J gave up 1 base; unmatched junction bases: 6. The CDR3 sequence: CSARLLAGGTSYEQYF. The DNA read from the CDR3 is TGCAGTGCTAGGTTACTAGCGGGAGGGACGTCCTACGAG.

This clone has a count of ten or more. One end of the junction is discordant with germline, which a read error may explain. The missing CDR3 end, 3 residues past where the read stops, is filled in from the germline J gene. This chain uses TRBV7-7 with TRBJ2-1, with D possibly TRBD1 on 5 matching bases. Germline V lookup: CDR1 SSHAT, CDR2 FNYEAQ (reference sequence). The CDR3 is made up of 14 amino acids. The part of the CDR3 DNA that was read is TGTGCTAGCAGCTTAGCCAGGGCTTCAGATGAG. Residues: CASSLARASDE. Given in full, the CDR3 is CASSLARASDEQFF.

This clone showed up many times. The read ends 3 residues before the CDR3 terminus; that terminus is restored from the germline J gene. V gene TRBV15 combines with J gene TRBJ2-5; 7 positions agree with TRBD2. CDR1 is LNHNV and CDR2 is YYDKDF in the germline V gene (reference sequence). Unmatched junction bases numbered 5, after V lost 0 bases and J lost 4 bases. The CDR3 extends over 15 amino acids. CDR3 bases read: TGTGCCACCAGCAGAGAGGCGGGAGTCCCAGAGACC. Its protein is CATSREAGVPET. The entire CDR3 protein is CATSREAGVPETQYF.

This clone occurred many times. The CDR3 end is not reached by the read, which stops 3 residues before it; the germline J gene fills it in. Other DNA sequences from this sample encode an identical CDR3 as well. The chain recombines TRBV5-1 with TRBJ2-5, with D maybe TRBD1 (8 bases). Germline V gives CDR1 SGHRS, CDR2 YFSETQ. V shed 4 bases and J shed 4 bases, with 14 bases lying between them. There are 14 residues in the CDR3. CDR3 sequence: CASSGQGGGETQYF. The CDR3 bases that were read are TGCGCCAGCAGCGGACAGGGAGGGGGAGAGACC.

This clone was seen ten or more times. The sequence runs out 3 residues before the end of the CDR3; the remainder is reconstructed from the germline J gene. This chain uses TRBV7-3 with TRBJ1-5; TRBD1 matches at 7 bases. Germline assignment: CDR1 SGHTA and CDR2 FQGTGA. The CDR3 has 13 amino acids. V dropped 5 bases and J dropped 4; count of bases not matched to a gene: 2. The CDR3 here is CASSVTGNQPQHF. The sequenced CDR3 bases are TGTGCCAGCAGCGTGACAGGGAATCAGCCC.